This TCR beta chain appears in the sequencing data of a study of human T cells and chemical hapten exposure. Study conclusions and caveats: Sensitizing with DPC caused no change in TCRs above 1 in 1000 frequency.

TCRdb re-called the RACE reads with MiXCR, one entry per CDR3 protein. The sample lists more than 65,000 distinct CDR3 sequences; about 6.8% were seen once. Time point reported: patch test 1, 2 weeks after DPC sensitization. Documented treatment: therapeutic diphenylcyclopropenone sensitization with weekly scalp DPC. The V gene lost 2 bases and the J gene lost 1 base, with 11 bases spanning the gap. The CDR3 loop spans 15 amino acids. The germline gives CDR1 SGHAT, CDR2 FQDESV (reference sequence). This clonotype turned up a few times. The antigen is not known. This chain connects TRBV11-1 to TRBJ1-1, with unresolved D. Sequencing used whole blood, obtained in connection with sensitization to the hapten diphenylcyclopropenone (DPC). This clonotype originated in a woman aged 25 to 39 with alopecia areata. Some clones in this sample may be carry-over from other donors' samples. Here the CDR3 DNA reads TGTGCCAGCAGCTTATACCTGGGGAGGAACACTGAAGCTTTCTTT. This encodes CASSLYLGRNTEAFF.